This T cell receptor (beta chain) is from a study of blood T cells in healthy people across ages. Study conclusions and caveats: Researchers report that TCR beta diversity correlated strongly with naive T cell percentage. Unknown donor CMV status possibly confounded expanded clonotype changes. A roughly linear fall in TCR beta diversity per million T cells was seen with increasing age.

Comment on this clonotype: What it binds is not known.

A second PCR, run for about 7 to 11 cycles, used a sample-barcoded 5' primer plus a J-beta primer mix. TCRdb reprocessed the 5' RACE reads with MiXCR, giving one entry per CDR3 protein. Of approximately 320,000 distinct CDR3 sequences in the sample, about 25% are singletons; the top ten hold 29%. Researchers report isolating at least 7 million PBMCs per sample. The receptor's source is an older woman in good health. Sequenced: blood.

CDR3 in amino acids: CASSFRTGSGYTF. The CDR3 region has the DNA TGTGCCAGCAGTTTTCGGACAGGCTCTGGCTACACCTTC. V gene TRBV12-3 or TRBV12-4 combines with J gene TRBJ1-2; 7 bases map to TRBD1. This CDR3 is built from 13 residues. J gave up 7 bases and V 3 bases, and 5 bases lay outside the gene matches.